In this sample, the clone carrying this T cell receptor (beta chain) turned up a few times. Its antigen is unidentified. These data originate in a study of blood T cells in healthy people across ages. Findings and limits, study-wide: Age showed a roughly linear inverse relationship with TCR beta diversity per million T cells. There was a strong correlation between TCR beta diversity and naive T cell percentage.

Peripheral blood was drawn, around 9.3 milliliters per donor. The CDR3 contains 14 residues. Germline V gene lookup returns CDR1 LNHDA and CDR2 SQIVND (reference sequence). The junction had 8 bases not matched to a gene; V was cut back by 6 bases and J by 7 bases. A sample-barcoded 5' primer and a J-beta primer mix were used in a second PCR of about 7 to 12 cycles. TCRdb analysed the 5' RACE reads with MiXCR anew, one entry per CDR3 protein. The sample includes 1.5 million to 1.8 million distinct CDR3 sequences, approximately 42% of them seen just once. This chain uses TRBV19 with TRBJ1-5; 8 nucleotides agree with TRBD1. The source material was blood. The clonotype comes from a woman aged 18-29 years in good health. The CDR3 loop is CASSMTGAYQPQHF. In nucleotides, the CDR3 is TGTGCCAGTAGCATGACAGGGGCTTACCAGCCCCAGCATTTT.